This TCR beta chain comes out of a study of regulatory T cells in long-lasting Graves disease. Worth noting for this clonotype: Antigen: not known.

Study-level results: Persistent patients had more shared public clonotypes (roughly 2,700) than new patients (around 950).

This CDR3 is 15 amino acids long. Unmatched junction bases numbered 6, after V lost 1 base and J lost 5 bases. The V gene's germline CDR1 is KGHDR and CDR2 SFDVKD. Described time point: newly diagnosed GD, antithyroid drugs for less than 3 months. PBMC RNA was the source of the TCR library. In building TCR beta libraries, iRepertoire HTBI primers were used together with Arm-PCR of CDR3 regions. TCRdb re-called the multiplex PCR reads with MiXCR, one entry per CDR3 protein. The data contain about 620,000 distinct CDR3 sequences, roughly 15% of them singletons. The sample was also reused in another study, on T cells in Graves' hyperthyroidism and ophthalmopathy.

The genes are TRBV24-1 and TRBJ2-5, with TRBD1 matching 7 bases. Source: peripheral blood mononuclear cells (PBMCs), taken at new diagnosis, from a patient treated with antithyroid drugs. The clonotype comes from a young woman with Graves disease. The CDR3 region has the DNA TGTGCCACCAGTGATTTAGACAGGGACGACGAGACCCAGTACTTC. Protein sequence: CATSDLDRDDETQYF.